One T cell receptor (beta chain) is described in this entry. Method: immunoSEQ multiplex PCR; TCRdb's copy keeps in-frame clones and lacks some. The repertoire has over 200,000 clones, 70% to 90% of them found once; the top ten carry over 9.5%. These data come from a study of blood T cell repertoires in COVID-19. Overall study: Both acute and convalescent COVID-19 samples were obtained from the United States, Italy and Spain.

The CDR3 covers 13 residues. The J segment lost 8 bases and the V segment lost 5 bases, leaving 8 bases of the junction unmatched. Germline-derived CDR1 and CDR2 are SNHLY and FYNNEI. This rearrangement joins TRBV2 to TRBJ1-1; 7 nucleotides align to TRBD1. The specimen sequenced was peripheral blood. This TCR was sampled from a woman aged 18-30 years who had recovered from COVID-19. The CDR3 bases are TGTGCCAGCAGTCACGACAGGGAAAAGGAAGCTTTCTTT. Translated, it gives CASSHDREKEAFF. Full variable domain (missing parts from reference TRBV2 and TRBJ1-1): EPEVTQTPSHQVTQMGQEVILRCVPISNHLYFYWYRQILGQKVEFLVSFYNNEISEKSEIFDDQFSVERPDGSNFTLKIRSTKLEDSAMYFCASSHDREKEAFFGQGTRLTVV.